A selection of T cell receptor beta chains follows, all from one sample in a study of blood T cell repertoires in COVID-19. Some clones are missing from TCRdb's copy, which holds only in-frame ones; the method was immunoSEQ multiplex PCR. The table records hundreds of thousands of clones, approximately 83% of them present only once. The sequenced sample consisted of peripheral blood. These receptors all stem from a woman younger than 45 who had recovered from COVID-19. CDR3s include the opening cysteine and the closing phenylalanine or tryptophan. The order of the fields is V gene, clone size, J gene, D gene, CDR3 DNA, CDR3 protein. The D gene is left open where the match is weak. Clone size, where shown, is once, few, many, or a class for clones that have expanded.

TRBV5-1	NA	TRBJ2-7	NA	TGCGCCAGCAGCATCGAGGACAGCTCCTACGAGCAGTACTTC	CASSIEDSSYEQYF
TRBV7-3	NA	TRBJ2-1	TRBD2	TGTGCCAGCAGCTTAAGGGGACTAGCGGGAGGATACAATGAGCAGTTCTTC	CASSLRGLAGGYNEQFF
TRBV29-1	NA	TRBJ2-1	TRBD2	TGCAGCGTTGGACTAGCGGGGGGTGGTGAGCAGTTCTTC	CSVGLAGGGEQFF
TRBV6-1	NA	TRBJ1-5	NA	TGTGCCAGCAGTGAACCCTCTTGGCCCCAGCATTTT	CASSEPSWPQHF
TRBV27	NA	TRBJ2-1	TRBD2	TGTGCCAGCAGTTCCCCTAGCGGGAGGGCCGGGTATGAGCAGTTCTTC	CASSSPSGRAGYEQFF
TRBV19	NA	TRBJ1-1	NA	TGTGCCAGTAGTATTTCCATAACAGGTTTCACTGAAGCTTTCTTT	CASSISITGFTEAFF
TRBV20-1	NA	TRBJ1-1	TRBD1	TGCAGTGCACCGACAGGGTTGCAAGCTTTCTTT	CSAPTGLQAFF
TRBV3-1/TRBV3-2	NA	TRBJ1-4	NA	TGTGCCAGCAGCCAAGAACTCGGGAGGGGCGAGGAAAAACTGTTTTTT	CASSQELGRGEEKLFF
TRBV28	NA	TRBJ1-1	TRBD1	TGTGCCAGCAGCCCCCGGGACAGGGTAGCTTTCTTT	CASSPRDRVAFF
TRBV28	NA	TRBJ2-2	TRBD1	TGTGCCAGCGGGGCAGGGGGCACCGGGGAGCTGTTTTTT	CASGAGGTGELFF
TRBV29-1	NA	TRBJ1-5	NA	TGCAGCGTTGCGGGGACACGAAATAGCAATCAGCCCCAGCATTTT	CSVAGTRNSNQPQHF
TRBV29-1	NA	TRBJ2-1	TRBD2	TGCAGCGTCCCGACGGGAGGTGAGCAGTTCTTC	CSVPTGGEQFF
TRBV5-1	once	TRBJ2-3	NA	TGCGCCAGCAGGGAAGGAGCACCCACAGATACGCAGTATTTT	CASREGAPTDTQYF
TRBV28	NA	TRBJ1-4	TRBD1	TGTGCCAGCAGTTCCCGGCGGACAGGACCGATTAATGAAAAACTGTTTTTT	CASSSRRTGPINEKLFF
TRBV6-1	NA	TRBJ2-1	TRBD1	TGTGCCAGCAGCGAAGAACCGGGACAGGGGCTCCATGAGCAGTTCTTC	CASSEEPGQGLHEQFF
TRBV6-7	NA	TRBJ2-7	NA	TGTGCCGAACTGAACCCTTCCTACGAGCAGTACTTC	CAELNPSYEQYF
TRBV4-1	NA	TRBJ1-4	NA	TGCGCCAGCAGCCAAATGCGAGGGACGGGGGATGAAAAACTGTTTTTT	CASSQMRGTGDEKLFF
TRBV4-3	NA	TRBJ2-3	NA	TGCGCCAGCAGCCAAGGGGAGGCAGATACGCAGTATTTT	CASSQGEADTQYF
TRBV18	NA	TRBJ2-7	TRBD2	TGTGCCAGCTCCACTGTAGCGGGAGGGCGGCGCGAGCAGTACTTC	CASSTVAGGRREQYF
TRBV29-1	NA	TRBJ2-2	TRBD2	TGCAGCGTTGAGTCCGCGACTAGCGGGAGGACCGGGGAGCTGTTTTTT	CSVESATSGRTGELFF
TRBV7-9	NA	TRBJ1-2	NA	TGTGCCAGCAGCCCATATCAGACAGGCTTTGACTACACCTTC	CASSPYQTGFDYTF
TRBV6-5	NA	TRBJ1-2	TRBD1	TGTGCCAGCAGTTACCGAACGACAGGGGATAATGGCTACACCTTC	CASSYRTTGDNGYTF
TRBV4-3	NA	TRBJ1-1	NA	TGCGCCAGCAGCCAAGCCCCGGACTCCGTCCAAGCTTTCTTT	CASSQAPDSVQAFF